This T cell receptor beta chain was profiled in a study of T cell responses to AZD1222 COVID-19 vaccine. Points on this clone: The antigen is unknown.

Germline V gene data show CDR1 as SGHAT and CDR2 as FQNNGV. Germline trimming cut 1 base from V and 0 bases from J; bases unmatched to any gene: 5. The CDR3 loop spans 16 amino acids. General observations from the study: Donors in the cohort were predominantly white British and more often female, and clonal diversity was possibly underestimated. Among those given AZD1222, only six were seropositive at baseline. Spike was spanned by vaccine-associated CD4 TCRs, with dominance at 160-218 and 743-854. The peak T cell response came first, and repertoires were sampled only after it.

Data came from immunoSEQ multiplex PCR; TCRdb stores just in-frame clones and leaves some out. This table holds tens of thousands of clones, 80% to 95% found once. The chain has TRBV11-2 and TRBJ2-7; 8 nucleotides agree with TRBD2. Material: peripheral blood, obtained 28 days after the second dose of the MenACWY control vaccine. The receptor was derived from an adult who received the MenACWY meningococcal vaccine as a control. CDR3 sequence reads: CASSLGRGRPSYEQYF. The CDR3 DNA reads TGTGCCAGCAGCTTAGGGCGCGGGAGGCCCTCCTACGAGCAGTACTTC.